This TCR beta chain was identified in a study of CD8 T cells in ankylosing spondylitis. General study findings and limits: Significant enrichment of disease-linked clones was reported in matched ankylosing spondylitis synovial fluid. Disease-linked clones displayed a CD8+ phenotype and appeared relatively rarely in peripheral blood.

Between the trimmed V and J ends, which lost 5 bases and 3 bases, there was a span of 17 bases. The CDR3 has 16 residues. Germline values: CDR1 LNHNV, CDR2 YYDKDF (reference sequence). This clonotype was picked up many times. Its antigen remains unknown. Construction of TCR beta libraries was performed using quantitative 5'-RACE with molecular barcodes. TCRdb reprocessed the 5' RACE reads with MiXCR, giving one entry per CDR3 protein. This sample has some 250,000 distinct CDR3 sequences; about 9.1% occur once, and the top ten carry over 6.5%. The rearrangement joins TRBV15 to TRBJ2-4; maybe TRBD2 (5 bases). The TCR sequence derives from a male donor with ankylosing spondylitis or in good health (not recorded which). Sequenced: blood, either unsorted or a sorted T cell fraction (not recorded which). The CDR3 DNA reads TGTGCCACCAGCCCAAGAGCGGCGTACAACAAAAACATTCAGTACTTC. Amino acid sequence: CATSPRAAYNKNIQYF.